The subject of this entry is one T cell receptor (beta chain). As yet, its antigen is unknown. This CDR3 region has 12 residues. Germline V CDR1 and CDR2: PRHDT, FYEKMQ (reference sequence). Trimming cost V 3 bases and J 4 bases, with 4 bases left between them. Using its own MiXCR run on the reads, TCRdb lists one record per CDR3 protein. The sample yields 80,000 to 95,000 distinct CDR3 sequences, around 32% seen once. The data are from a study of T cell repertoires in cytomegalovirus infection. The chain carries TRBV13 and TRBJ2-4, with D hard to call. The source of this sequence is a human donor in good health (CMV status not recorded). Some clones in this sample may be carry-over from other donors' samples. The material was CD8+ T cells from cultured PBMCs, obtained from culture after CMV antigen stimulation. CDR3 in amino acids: CASSFGKNIQYF. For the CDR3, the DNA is TGTGCCAGCAGCTTCGGGAAAAACATTCAGTACTTC.